This T cell receptor beta chain appears in the sequencing data of a study of cytomegalovirus exposure and HLA in healthy donors. The CDR3 totals 14 residues. V gave up 9 bases and J gave up 1 base, with 13 bases separating them. Germline assignment: CDR1 SGDLS and CDR2 YYNGEE. Use of 60 Vbeta and 13 Jbeta primers characterized the PCR. The assay was immunoSEQ multiplex PCR, and TCRdb's table has in-frame clones only and misses some. Of approximately 160,000 clones in the sample, roughly 80% were seen once. This TCR came from a human donor in good health. The sequencing input was PBMCs. V is TRBV9 and J is TRBJ2-2, with a tentative D call TRBD2 (5 bases). The CDR3 sequence: CATRELGNTGELFF. The CDR3 DNA follows: TGTGCCACCCGAGAACTAGGGAACACCGGGGAGCTGTTTTTT.